What follows are 24 T cell receptor beta chains derived from one specimen sequenced in a study of T cells in Graves' hyperthyroidism and ophthalmopathy. Researchers took RNA transcripts and amplified the TCR beta CDR3 regions from them. A first-round RT-PCR of the TCR CDR3 used the HTBI primer set. TCRdb itself ran the multiplex PCR reads through MiXCR, one entry per CDR3 protein. There are 300,000 to 450,000 distinct CDR3 sequences in the sample; roughly 25% occur only once, and around 70% lies in the top ten. The sample consisted of blood. These receptors all stem from a man aged 45-60 years with Graves' hyperthyroidism.

This clonotype was observed at least ten times. The CDR3 reads CASSLSALDTQETQYF. CDR3 DNA sequence: TGTGCCAGCAGTTTATCGGCATTGGACACTCAAGAGACCCAGTACTTC. This chain links TRBV28 with TRBJ2-5; possibly TRBD1 for D (5 bases). Deletions cut 1 base from V and 2 bases from J, with 14 bases between. CDR3 length: 16 amino acids. Germline CDR1 is MDHEN and CDR2 is SYDVKM. Variable domain in full (rest from reference TRBV28 and TRBJ2-5): DVKVTQSSRYLVKRTGEKVFLECVQDMDHENMFWYRQDPGLGLRLIYFSYDVKMKEKGDIPEGYSVSREKKERFSLILESASTNQTSMYLCASSLSALDTQETQYFGPGTRLLVL.

This clonotype turned up a few times. This chain links TRBV5-1 with TRBJ2-1; the match to TRBD2 covers 9 bases. The CDR3 runs to 15 residues. V lost 0 bases, J lost 5 bases, and 3 bases stayed unmatched. Germline V lookup: CDR1 SGHRS, CDR2 YFSETQ. Written as DNA, the CDR3 is TGCGCCAGCAGCTTGGAGACTAGCGGAAACAATGAGCAGTTCTTC. It yields the protein CASSLETSGNNEQFF.

The chain joins TRBV5-1 to TRBJ2-7; 7 bases are shared with TRBD2. The length of the CDR3 is 17 residues. The V and J ends lost 1 base and 5 bases, in that order; junction bases with no gene match: 15. CDR1 and CDR2 from the germline V gene are SGHRS and YFSETQ. DNA for the CDR3: TGCGCCAGCAGCTTGTTTTACAGCGGGGCGTCCGCCCACGAGCAGTACTTC. It encodes CASSLFYSGASAHEQYF. Together with reference TRBV5-1 and TRBJ2-7, the CDR3 gives the full variable domain: KAGVTQTPRYLIKTRGQQVTLSCSPISGHRSVSWYQQTPGQGLQFLFEYFSETQRNKGNFPGRFSGRQFSNSRSEMNVSTLELGDSALYLCASSLFYSGASAHEQYFGPGTRLTVT.

On this clonotype: Being one base from a much bigger clone, this may be a read error. V gene TRBV7-9 combines with J gene TRBJ2-7, with 7 bases that match TRBD1. The CDR3 totals 14 residues. CDR1 and CDR2 from the germline V gene are SEHNR and FQNEAQ (reference sequence). Here the CDR3 reads CARSLDRDSYEQYF. The CDR3 DNA is TGTGCCCGCAGCCTAGACAGGGACTCCTACGAGCAGTACTTC.

The rearrangement links TRBV15 to TRBJ2-2, with TRBD2 as a possible D gene (5 bases). This CDR3 comprises 15 residues. The germline gives CDR1 LNHNV, CDR2 YYDKDF (reference sequence). Deletions cut 0 bases from V and 3 bases from J, with 8 bases between. The CDR3 DNA follows: TGTGCCACCAGCAGAGATCTACTAGACACCGGGGAGCTGTTTTTT. Protein product: CATSRDLLDTGELFF.

The chain recombines TRBV29-1 with TRBJ2-4; either TRBD1 or TRBD2 may supply D (6 bases each). The germline V gene encodes CDR1 SQVTM and CDR2 ANQGSEA. Trimming shortened V by 8 bases and J by 2 bases, and 16 bases separated the two germline ends. CDR3 size: 14 residues. The CDR3 bases are TGCAGCATACGTCCGGGGGCGCCCAAAAACATTCAGTACTTC. Translation: CSIRPGAPKNIQYF.

The chain uses TRBV10-2 and TRBJ2-5, with D possibly TRBD1 on 5 matching bases. The CDR3 is 11 residues long. Germline assignment: CDR1 WSHSY and CDR2 SAAADI. V dropped 5 bases and J dropped 13 bases, with 14 bases sitting between them. Here the CDR3 DNA reads TGCGCCAGCAGTAAGGGGTCGGAAAGGTACTTC. Its translation is CASSKGSERYF.

This clonotype was seen once. A read error may account for a junction end that differs from germline. The V call is TRBV28, the J call TRBJ2-2, with D perhaps TRBD1 (6 bases). The CDR3 consists of 13 residues. Germline CDR1 reads MDHEN; CDR2 reads SYDVKM. The DNA for the CDR3 is TGTGCCAGCCGGACAGTGAACACCGGGGAGCCGTTTTTT. This codes for CASRTVNTGEPFF.

The chain recombines TRBV7-2 with TRBJ2-1; 12 bases align to TRBD2. The CDR3 loop spans 17 amino acids. Germline CDR1 is SGHTA and CDR2 is FQGNSA. Trimming took 1 base from V and 6 from J; bases not matched to a gene: 7. Written as DNA, the CDR3 is TGTGCCAGCAGCTTAGATCGAGGGACTAGCGGGTTCAATGAGCAGTTCTTC. It is translated as CASSLDRGTSGFNEQFF.

The chain has TRBV28 and TRBJ1-4, with unresolved D. V was cut by 7 bases and J by 7 bases, with 16 bases left in between. Germline assignment: CDR1 MDHEN and CDR2 SYDVKM. CDR3 length: 14 residues. The CDR3 spells CASMAPWETEKLFF. CDR3 coding DNA: TGTGCCAGCATGGCCCCTTGGGAGACTGAAAAACTGTTTTTT.

This clonotype has only a few counts. CDR3 DNA: TGTGCCAGCTCACCGCTCTTAAGGAACACCGGGGAGCTGTTTTTT. Protein product: CASSPLLRNTGELFF. This chain uses TRBV18 with TRBJ2-2; D not certain. Trimming pared 3 bases from V and 1 base from J, leaving 9 bases between. From germline, CDR1 is KGHSH and CDR2 LQKENI. This CDR3 has 15 residues.

This clonotype has only a few counts. The CDR3 is CASSLNSGHLYGYTF. The CDR3 DNA is TGTGCCAGCAGCTTAAATTCGGGACACCTTTATGGCTACACCTTC. V is TRBV13 and J is TRBJ1-2; a weak D match, TRBD1 (6 bases). This CDR3 is built from 15 residues. In germline, CDR1 is PRHDT, CDR2 FYEKMQ (reference sequence). V was trimmed by 2 bases and J by 5 bases, leaving 15 bases between them.

This clonotype turned up a few times. The rearrangement links TRBV28 to TRBJ2-4; weak D call: TRBD1 (6 bases). Trimming shortened V by 6 bases and J by 8 bases, and 14 bases separated the two germline ends. This CDR3 comprises 13 residues. Germline values: CDR1 MDHEN, CDR2 SYDVKM. CDR3 region: CASRKGQLDIQYF. DNA for the CDR3: TGTGCCAGCAGAAAAGGACAGTTGGACATTCAGTACTTC.

The chain joins TRBV6-1 to TRBJ1-2; weak D call: TRBD1 (5 bases). CDR1 is MNHNS, CDR2 SASEGT, per germline. The length of the CDR3 is 14 residues. The V and J ends lost 7 bases and 4 bases respectively, with 16 bases between them. The CDR3 here is CASTVRGVGYGYTF. The CDR3 DNA is TGTGCCAGCACTGTAAGGGGCGTAGGCTATGGCTACACCTTC.

In its sample, this clonotype was seen a few times. The CDR3 reads CSARVGKETQYF. CDR3 DNA sequence: TGCAGTGCTAGGGTAGGGAAGGAGACCCAGTACTTC. The chain couples TRBV20-1 to TRBJ2-5; no clear D gene. V was shortened by 3 bases and J by 5 bases, with 10 bases between the two germline ends. The CDR3 sequence is 12 residues long. Germline V gene sequence: CDR1 DFQATT, CDR2 SNEGSKA (reference sequence).

The chain uses TRBV5-1 and TRBJ2-1; D call uncertain. Germline V gene sequence: CDR1 SGHRS, CDR2 YFSETQ. The CDR3 runs 14 residues. V was pared by 2 bases and J by 0 bases, with 6 bases between. In DNA, the CDR3 is TGCGCCAGCAGCTTTGGAAACTCCTACAATGAGCAGTTCTTC. Its translation: CASSFGNSYNEQFF.

CDR3 sequence reads: CASSPTWTGQSSGANVLTF. CDR3 DNA sequence: TGTGCCAGCAGTCCGACTTGGACAGGGCAGAGCTCTGGGGCCAACGTCCTGACTTTC. The rearrangement joins TRBV27 to TRBJ2-6; the match to TRBD1 covers 8 bases. Germline V lookup: CDR1 MNHEY, CDR2 SMNVEV (reference sequence). V shed 5 bases and J 0 bases; nucleotides not matched to a gene: 12. There are 19 residues in the CDR3.

This clonotype has a handful of counts. The gene calls are TRBV11-3 and TRBJ2-7; perhaps D is TRBD1 or TRBD2 (5 bases each). Trimming cost V 4 bases and J 0 bases, with 13 bases left between them. The CDR3 extends over 15 amino acids. From germline, CDR1 is SGHNT and CDR2 YENEEA. The CDR3 protein is CASSWGQSGSYEQYF. The CDR3 nucleotides read TGTGCCAGCAGCTGGGGCCAAAGCGGCTCCTACGAGCAGTACTTC.

V usage is TRBV20-1 and J usage is TRBJ2-2; 12 nucleotides align to TRBD2. V lost 5 bases to trimming and J lost 6 bases; unmatched junction nucleotides: 7. Per germline, CDR1 DFQATT and CDR2 SNEGSKA (reference sequence). The CDR3 runs 15 residues. CDR3: CSARPSGRGSGELFF. The DNA for the CDR3 is TGCAGTGCTCGCCCTAGCGGGAGGGGCTCCGGGGAGCTGTTTTTT.

This clonotype was detected only a few times. The chain has TRBV7-2 and TRBJ1-1; a possible D gene is TRBD1 (5 bases). Germline CDR1 reads SGHTA; CDR2 reads FQGNSA. CDR3 length: 17 residues. V was trimmed by 1 base and J by 1 base, leaving 16 bases between them. CDR3 sequence reads: CASSLEVRGPKNTEAFF. The CDR3 DNA follows: TGTGCCAGCAGCTTAGAAGTACGGGGCCCAAAGAACACTGAAGCTTTCTTT.

To note about this clonotype: This may come from a read error, since a much larger clone is one base off. CDR3 nucleotide sequence: TGCAGTGCTAGAGACCTTTGGACAGGGAACTCCTACGAGCAGTTCTTC. It translates to CSARDLWTGNSYEQFF. The V call is TRBV20-1, the J call TRBJ2-7; 8 nucleotides match TRBD1. The DNA end lines up better with TRBJ2-1; the J call may be wrong. Germline loops: CDR1 DFQATT, CDR2 SNEGSKA (reference sequence). This CDR3 is built from 16 residues.

This clonotype turned up a few times. The chain is built from TRBV19 and TRBJ2-3; 8 bases are a match to TRBD2. The CDR3 contains 14 residues. V dropped 3 bases and J dropped 5; count of bases not matched to a gene: 4. From germline, CDR1 is LNHDA and CDR2 SQIVND (reference sequence). CDR3: CASSMFSGKDTQYF. In DNA, the CDR3 is TGTGCCAGTAGTATGTTTAGCGGGAAAGATACGCAGTATTTT.

In its sample, this clonotype was seen a few times. The chain combines TRBV28 with TRBJ2-7; TRBD1 matches at 9 bases. Germline loops: CDR1 MDHEN, CDR2 SYDVKM. The CDR3 sequence is 15 residues long. Trimming at V came to 2 bases and at J to 6 bases, leaving 8 bases not matched to a gene. CDR3 bases: TGTGCCAGCAGTTTAAGGGGACAGGGTTCGTCCGAGCAGTACTTC. Translated, it gives CASSLRGQGSSEQYF.

The chain employs TRBV2 and TRBJ1-5; the match to TRBD1 covers 7 bases. The CDR3 sequence is 14 residues long. Germline V gives CDR1 SNHLY, CDR2 FYNNEI. Germline trimming cut 2 bases from V and 5 bases from J; bases unmatched to any gene: 3. CDR3 protein: CASSEWTGHQPQHF. For the CDR3, the DNA is TGTGCCAGCAGTGAATGGACAGGCCATCAGCCCCAGCATTTT.